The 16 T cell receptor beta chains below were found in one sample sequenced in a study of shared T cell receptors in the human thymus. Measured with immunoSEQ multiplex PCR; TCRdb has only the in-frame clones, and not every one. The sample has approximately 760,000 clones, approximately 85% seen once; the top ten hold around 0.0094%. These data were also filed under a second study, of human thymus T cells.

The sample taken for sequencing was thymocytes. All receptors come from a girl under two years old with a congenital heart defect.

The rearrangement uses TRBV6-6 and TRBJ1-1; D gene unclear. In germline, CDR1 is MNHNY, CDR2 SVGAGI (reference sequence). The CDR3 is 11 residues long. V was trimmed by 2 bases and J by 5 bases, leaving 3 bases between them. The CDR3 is CASSYPTEAFF. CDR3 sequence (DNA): TGTGCCAGCAGTTACCCAACTGAAGCTTTCTTT.

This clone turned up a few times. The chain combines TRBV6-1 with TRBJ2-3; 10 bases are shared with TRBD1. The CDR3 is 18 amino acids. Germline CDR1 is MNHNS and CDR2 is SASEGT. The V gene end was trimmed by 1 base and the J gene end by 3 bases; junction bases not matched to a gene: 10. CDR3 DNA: TGTGCCAGCAGTGAAGAGAACGGACAGGGGGAGAGGACAGATACGCAGTATTTT. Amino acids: CASSEENGQGERTDTQYF.

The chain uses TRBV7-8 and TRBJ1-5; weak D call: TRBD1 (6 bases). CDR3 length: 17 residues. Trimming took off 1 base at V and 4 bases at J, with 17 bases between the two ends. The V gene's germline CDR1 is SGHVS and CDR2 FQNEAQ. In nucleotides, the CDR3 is TGTGCCAGCAGCTTAGAGGGGGATCAGGGTATAAATCAGCCCCAGCATTTT. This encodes CASSLEGDQGINQPQHF.

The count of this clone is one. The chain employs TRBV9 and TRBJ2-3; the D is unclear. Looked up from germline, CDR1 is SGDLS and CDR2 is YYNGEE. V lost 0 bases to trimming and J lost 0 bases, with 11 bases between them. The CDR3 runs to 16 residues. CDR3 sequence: CASSVVGLASTDTQYF. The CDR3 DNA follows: TGTGCCAGCAGCGTAGTTGGCCTTGCTAGCACAGATACGCAGTATTTT.

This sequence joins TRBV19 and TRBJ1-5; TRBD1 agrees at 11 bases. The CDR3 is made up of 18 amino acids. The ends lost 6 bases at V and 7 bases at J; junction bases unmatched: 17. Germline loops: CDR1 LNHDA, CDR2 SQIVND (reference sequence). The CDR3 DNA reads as TGTGCCAGTAGGTTTCTACAAAAAGGACAGGGGGCAAAACAGCCCCAGCATTTT. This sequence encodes CASRFLQKGQGAKQPQHF.

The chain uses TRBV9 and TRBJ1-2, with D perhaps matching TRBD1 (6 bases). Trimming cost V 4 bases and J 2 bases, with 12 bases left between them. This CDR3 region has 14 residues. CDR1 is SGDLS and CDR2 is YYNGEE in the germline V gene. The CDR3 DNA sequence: TGTGCCAGCAGCACAGGGCAGGTGAACTATGGCTACACCTTC. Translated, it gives CASSTGQVNYGYTF.

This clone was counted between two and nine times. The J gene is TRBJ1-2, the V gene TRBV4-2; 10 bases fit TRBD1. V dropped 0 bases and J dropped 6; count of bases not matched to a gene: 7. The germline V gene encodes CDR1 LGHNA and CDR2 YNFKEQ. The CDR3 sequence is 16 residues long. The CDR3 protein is CASSQDQRGTGDGYTF. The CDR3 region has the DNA TGTGCCAGCAGCCAAGATCAGCGAGGGACAGGGGATGGCTACACCTTC.

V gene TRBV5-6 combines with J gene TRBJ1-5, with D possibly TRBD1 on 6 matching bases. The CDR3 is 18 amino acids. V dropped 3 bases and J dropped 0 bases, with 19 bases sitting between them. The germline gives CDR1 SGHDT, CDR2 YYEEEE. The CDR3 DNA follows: TGTGCCAGCAGCTACGGGACAACTCCCCCCTATAGCAATCAGCCCCAGCATTTT. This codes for CASSYGTTPPYSNQPQHF.

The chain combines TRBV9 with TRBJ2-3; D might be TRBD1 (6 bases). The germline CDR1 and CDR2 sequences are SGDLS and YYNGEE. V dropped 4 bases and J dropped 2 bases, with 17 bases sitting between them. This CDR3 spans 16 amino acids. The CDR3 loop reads CASSQTTDSYTDTQYF. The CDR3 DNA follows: TGTGCCAGCAGCCAGACCACGGACAGTTACACAGATACGCAGTATTTT.

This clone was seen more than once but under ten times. CDR3 bases: TGTGCCAGCAGTGAGGTAGCGGTGGGCACAGATACGCAGTATTTT. Protein product: CASSEVAVGTDTQYF. The rearrangement links TRBV6-1 to TRBJ2-3; D is possibly TRBD2 (6 bases). The CDR3 totals 15 residues. Trimming removed 3 bases at V and 1 base at J, with 11 bases between. Looked up from germline, CDR1 is MNHNS and CDR2 is SASEGT.

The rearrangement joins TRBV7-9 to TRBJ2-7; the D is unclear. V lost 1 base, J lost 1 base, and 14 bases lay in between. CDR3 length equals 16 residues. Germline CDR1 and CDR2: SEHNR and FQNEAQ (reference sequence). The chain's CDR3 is CASSLGSRKVSYEQYF. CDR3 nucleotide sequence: TGTGCCAGCAGCTTAGGTTCGAGGAAAGTGTCCTACGAGCAGTACTTC.

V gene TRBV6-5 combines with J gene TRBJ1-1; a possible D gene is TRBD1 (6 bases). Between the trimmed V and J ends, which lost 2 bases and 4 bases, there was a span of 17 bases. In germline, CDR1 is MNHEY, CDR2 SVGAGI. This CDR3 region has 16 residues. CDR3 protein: CASSYDRDNPLTEAFF. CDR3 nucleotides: TGTGCCAGCAGTTACGACCGGGACAACCCCCTCACTGAAGCTTTCTTT.

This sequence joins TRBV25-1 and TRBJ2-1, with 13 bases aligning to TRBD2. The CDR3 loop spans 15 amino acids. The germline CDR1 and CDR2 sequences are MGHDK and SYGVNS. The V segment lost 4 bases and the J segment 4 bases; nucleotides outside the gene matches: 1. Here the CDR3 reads CASSGLAGGYNEQFF. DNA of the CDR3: TGTGCCAGCAGTGGACTAGCGGGGGGTTACAATGAGCAGTTCTTC.

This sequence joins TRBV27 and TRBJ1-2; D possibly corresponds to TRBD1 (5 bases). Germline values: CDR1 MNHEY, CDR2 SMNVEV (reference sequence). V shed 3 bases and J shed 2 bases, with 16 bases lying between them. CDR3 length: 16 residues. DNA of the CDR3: TGTGCCAGCAGTTTCCCCTGGGCGGGGGAGAACTATGGCTACACCTTC. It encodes CASSFPWAGENYGYTF.

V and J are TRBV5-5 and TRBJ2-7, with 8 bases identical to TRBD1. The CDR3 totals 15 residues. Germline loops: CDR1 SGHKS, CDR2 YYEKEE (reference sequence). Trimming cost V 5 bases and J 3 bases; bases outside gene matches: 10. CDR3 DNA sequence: TGTGCCAGCAGGATATGGACAGGGAAAGGCTACGAGCAGTACTTC. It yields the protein CASRIWTGKGYEQYF.

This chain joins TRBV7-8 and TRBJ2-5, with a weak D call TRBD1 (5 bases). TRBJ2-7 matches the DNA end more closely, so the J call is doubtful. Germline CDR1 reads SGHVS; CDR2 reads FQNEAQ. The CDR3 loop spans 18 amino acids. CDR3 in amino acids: CASSLVSWGLGARYEQYF. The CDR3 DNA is TGTGCCAGCAGCTTAGTTTCCTGGGGCCTAGGGGCTCGCTACGAGCAGTACTTC.